The clone carrying this TCR beta chain was observed at least ten times. Its antigen is unidentified. The V end lost 6 bases, the J end lost 1 base, and 17 bases lay between the germline ends. CDR3 length: 15 residues. CDR1 and CDR2 from the germline V gene are SQVTM and ANQGSEA. It was with unique molecular identifiers that the TCRbeta library was prepared. A single record per CDR3 protein comes from TCRdb applying MiXCR to the PCR reads. The table has around 270,000 distinct CDR3 sequences, 7.5% to 9% seen once. These data originate in a study of T-cell reconstitution after alpha-beta-depleted transplantation in children. The study, taken as a whole, reports: T-cell counts and diversity at one year post-transplant came mainly from newly produced T cells.

This specimen consisted of peripheral blood, obtained 360 days after TCRalphabeta/CD19-depleted stem cell transplant. The source is a female patient aged 2-10 years who had a stem cell transplant for Fanconi anemia, so the T cells may come from the graft donor. This sequence joins TRBV29-1 and TRBJ2-3; D perhaps matches TRBD1 (6 bases). This CDR3 is CSVPDGDKGTDTQYF. CDR3 bases: TGCAGCGTCCCTGACGGGGACAAGGGCACAGATACGCAGTATTTT.